This TCR beta chain was observed in a study of T cell changes during pregnancy in multiple sclerosis (dated by TCRdb to between 2018 and 2021). Concerning the study at large: Changes in the T cell repertoire over the course of pregnancy were examined in this study in women with multiple sclerosis.

In regard to this clone: It lacks a known antigen. The record has no base qualities; no much larger clone is one base away.

The CDR3 sequence holds 17 residues, the cysteine and phenylalanine included. The read is trimmed to its CDR3 DNA, 51 bases read in frame from base 1. V is pruned by 2 bases and J by 6 bases, leaving 10 bases of the junction without a gene match. CDR1 and CDR2, per the germline V gene, are SGHVS and FQNEAQ. Library method: the immunoSEQ multiplex PCR assay. TCRdb obtained this table from immuneACCESS and retained in-frame rearrangements with V and J assigned. These tables miss some clones; where compared with another copy, unresolved V genes account for less than half of the shortfall, and the remainder is unexplained. This sample holds roughly 70,000 clones; just over 90% were observed only once. The top ten clonotypes cover roughly 1.2% of the sample.

The sample consisted of peripheral blood, taken in the third trimester of pregnancy. This sequence uses TRBV7-8 and TRBJ2-3, and TRBD2 aligns with 11 junction nucleotides. The source is a female donor with multiple sclerosis, enrolled in a pregnancy study. The nucleotides read TGTGCCAGCAGCTTAAAGGAAACTAGCGGGAGACTGGATACGCAGTATTTT. This translates into CASSLKETSGRLDTQYF.